This TCR beta chain derives from a study of human CD8 memory T cell subsets. The study, taken as a whole, reports: The authors found that stem-like memory and precursor exhausted T cell repertoires overlapped minimally.

Construction of TCR beta libraries was accomplished by means of UMI-labeled 5' RACE. One entry per CDR3 protein, without DNA, is what TCRdb gives after re-calling the 5' RACE reads. The sample data list around 4,500 distinct CDR3 sequences. Per the germline V gene, CDR1 is SGHAT and CDR2 is FQNNGV. The CDR3 covers 13 residues. This clonotype is medium-sized by frequency. Its antigen is not identified. The TCR originated in a human donor in good health. The chain combines TRBV11-2 with TRBJ1-1. The sequencing sample was made of CD8+ T cells from PBMCs. This CDR3 is CASSLAGGTEAFF.